A selection of T cell receptor beta chains follows, all from one sample in a study of identical twins. TCRdb re-called the 5' RACE reads through MiXCR, storing one row per CDR3 protein. The sample lists around 960,000 distinct CDR3 sequences, 12% seen once, with around 1.5% in the top ten. The data also belong to a second study, concerning yellow fever vaccine responses in identical twins.

Source material: PBMCs. These receptors all stem from a woman aged 18-29 years in good health. Each CDR3 is given with its conserved first and last residue. The D gene is left open where the match is weak. The size entry is marked missing in some rows and otherwise reads once, few, many or a size class.

J	V	size	D	length	CDR3	DNA
TRBJ1-4	TRBV28	many	.	15	CASSSYSGAGEKLFF	TGTGCCAGCAGCTCTTACAGCGGGGCAGGGGAAAAACTGTTTTTT
TRBJ1-6	TRBV19	.	TRBD1	16	CASSPPGTGGNSPLHF	TGTGCCAGTAGTCCCCCTGGGACAGGTGGAAATTCACCCCTCCACTTT
TRBJ1-1	TRBV3-1	.	.	14	CASSIGTGNTEAFF	TGTGCCAGCAGCATAGGTACAGGGAACACTGAAGCTTTCTTT
TRBJ2-1	TRBV24-1	.	TRBD2	20	CATSSPGTGMTSGRNNEQFF	TGTGCCACCAGTTCACCCGGGACGGGGATGACTAGCGGGAGGAACAATGAGCAGTTCTTC
TRBJ2-1	TRBV20-1	.	.	17	CSARGFGERGGGNEQFF	TGCAGTGCTAGAGGTTTTGGGGAGCGGGGAGGGGGCAATGAGCAGTTCTTC
TRBJ2-3	TRBV24-1	.	.	16	CATSDLSRGGTDTQYF	TGTGCCACCAGTGATTTGAGCAGGGGGGGGACAGATACGCAGTATTTT
TRBJ2-5	TRBV7-9	.	TRBD1	17	CASSLVGTTGGSETQYF	TGTGCCAGCAGCTTAGTTGGTACGACAGGGGGCTCCGAGACCCAGTACTTC
TRBJ2-5	TRBV24-1	few	.	16	CATSAPRGSMQETQYF	TGTGCCACCAGTGCCCCGAGGGGCTCAATGCAAGAGACCCAGTACTTC
TRBJ1-3	TRBV12-3/TRBV12-4	.	.	13	CATRVASGNTIYF	TGTGCCACACGTGTGGCGTCTGGAAACACCATATATTTT
TRBJ2-3	TRBV6-5	.	.	16	CASSYDRSSSTDTEYF	TGTGCCAGCAGTTACGACAGGTCTTCTAGCACAGATACGGAGTATTTT
TRBJ1-2	TRBV10-3	.	.	14	CAISEGRQVSGYTF	TGTGCCATCAGTGAGGGTCGCCAGGTGTCTGGCTACACCTTC
TRBJ2-1	TRBV28	many	TRBD2	15	CASSIGTSGDNEQFF	TGTGCCAGCAGTATAGGGACTAGCGGTGACAATGAGCAGTTCTTC
TRBJ2-2	TRBV20-1	.	TRBD1	14	CSARRQGGTGELFF	TGCAGTGCCCGGAGACAGGGGGGCACCGGGGAGCTGTTTTTT
TRBJ2-1	TRBV7-8	.	.	14	CASRPPKEGNEQFF	TGTGCCAGCAGGCCGCCGAAGGAAGGGAATGAGCAGTTCTTC
TRBJ2-2	TRBV7-6	many	.	15	CASSLADFPTGELFF	TGTGCCAGCAGCTTAGCTGACTTCCCCACCGGGGAGCTGTTTTTT
TRBJ2-5	TRBV5-5	few	TRBD2	15	CASSPQGTGGETQYF	TGTGCCAGCAGCCCGCAAGGGACGGGGGGAGAGACCCAGTACTTC
TRBJ1-5	TRBV12-3/TRBV12-4	few	.	15	CASTRDNYSNQPQHF	TGTGCCAGCACCCGGGACAACTATAGCAATCAGCCCCAGCATTTT
TRBJ2-6	TRBV28	few	.	14	CASKAGTGANVLTF	TGTGCCAGCAAGGCAGGGACCGGGGCCAACGTCCTGACTTTC
TRBJ2-5	TRBV5-1	.	.	15	CASSGPWLGRETQYF	TGCGCCAGCAGCGGGCCGTGGCTAGGGAGAGAGACCCAGTACTTC
TRBJ2-3	TRBV28	.	TRBD1	16	CASSTRQGRVTDTQYF	TGTGCCAGCAGTACCAGACAGGGGCGGGTCACAGATACGCAGTATTTT
TRBJ2-7	TRBV28	.	.	14	CASRPWDGRYEQYF	TGTGCCAGCAGACCCTGGGATGGGCGCTACGAGCAGTACTTC
TRBJ2-2	TRBV12-3/TRBV12-4	.	.	14	CASRPQGGSGELFF	TGTGCCAGCAGACCCCAAGGGGGGTCCGGGGAGCTGTTTTTT
TRBJ2-2	TRBV29-1	few	TRBD2	16	CSVSSGREANTGELFF	TGCAGCGTTTCCAGCGGGAGAGAGGCGAACACCGGGGAGCTGTTTTTT
TRBJ2-7	TRBV28	few	.	13	CASSEDTSYEQYF	TGTGCCAGCAGTGAGGACACATCCTACGAGCAGTACTTC
TRBJ2-3	TRBV20-1	.	.	15	CSAPSPGTDTDTQYF	TGCAGTGCCCCTTCACCCGGGACTGACACAGATACGCAGTATTTT
TRBJ1-2	TRBV7-9	few	.	14	CASSIPDGGHGYTF	TGTGCCAGCAGCATCCCGGACGGTGGCCATGGCTACACCTTC
TRBJ2-7	TRBV10-3	few	.	13	CAISETDGYEQYF	TGTGCCATCAGTGAAACCGACGGTTACGAGCAGTACTTC
TRBJ2-1	TRBV14	few	TRBD2	17	CASSQVFGTSGSNEQFF	TGTGCCAGCAGCCAAGTTTTTGGGACTAGCGGGAGCAATGAGCAGTTCTTC
TRBJ2-3	TRBV28	few	TRBD2	16	CASSLNGRGSTDTQYF	TGTGCCAGCAGTTTAAATGGGCGGGGGAGCACAGATACGCAGTATTTT
TRBJ1-4	TRBV10-3	few	TRBD1	13	CAIGQGANEKLFF	TGTGCCATAGGACAGGGGGCTAATGAAAAACTGTTTTTT
TRBJ2-6	TRBV3-1	few	.	14	CASSPLGGANVLTF	TGTGCCAGCAGCCCACTCGGTGGGGCCAACGTCCTGACTTTC
TRBJ2-2	TRBV12-3/TRBV12-4	many	TRBD2	15	CASSWGRVNTGELFF	TGTGCCAGCAGTTGGGGGAGGGTGAACACCGGGGAGCTGTTTTTT
TRBJ2-5	TRBV9	few	.	13	CASSATGAETQYF	TGTGCCAGCAGCGCCACGGGGGCGGAGACCCAGTACTTC
TRBJ1-1	TRBV7-9	.	.	14	CASADGRAGAEAFF	TGTGCCAGTGCGGACGGGAGGGCGGGCGCTGAAGCTTTCTTT
TRBJ2-3	TRBV2	.	.	13	CASRERAGNTQYF	TGTGCCAGCAGGGAAAGGGCCGGGAATACGCAGTATTTT
TRBJ2-2	TRBV19	many	.	12	CASSLHTGELFF	TGTGCCAGTAGTTTGCACACCGGGGAGCTGTTTTTT
TRBJ2-2	TRBV28	many	TRBD2	18	CASTSSGLAGFGTGELFF	TGTGCCAGCACCTCCTCGGGGCTAGCGGGATTCGGCACCGGGGAGCTGTTTTTT
TRBJ2-3	TRBV6-1	many	.	14	CASSRGTSTDTQYF	TGTGCCAGCAGTCGGGGAACTAGCACAGATACGCAGTATTTT
TRBJ2-7	TRBV2	few	.	14	CASRPDSQSYEQYF	TGTGCCAGCAGGCCGGACAGCCAGTCGTACGAGCAGTACTTC
TRBJ2-1	TRBV24-1	many	.	14	CATSDPGPYNEQFF	TGTGCCACCAGTGACCCGGGGCCCTACAATGAGCAGTTCTTC
TRBJ2-3	TRBV4-1	.	TRBD2	15	CASSDSGGSANTQYF	TGCGCCAGCAGCGATAGCGGGGGAAGCGCTAATACGCAGTATTTT
TRBJ2-3	TRBV7-6	few	.	18	CASSTRSGTGPITDTQYF	TGTGCCAGCAGCACCCGGAGCGGCACAGGGCCTATCACAGATACGCAGTATTTT
TRBJ2-1	TRBV12-3/TRBV12-4	.	.	12	CASSFFGDEQFF	TGTGCCAGCAGTTTTTTCGGCGATGAGCAGTTCTTC
TRBJ2-1	TRBV19	.	.	14	CASLGREKRNEQFF	TGTGCCAGCTTGGGGCGTGAGAAGCGGAATGAGCAGTTCTTC
TRBJ2-3	TRBV6-2/TRBV6-3	many	.	12	CASSYSRDTQYF	TGTGCCAGCAGTTACTCGAGGGATACGCAGTATTTT
TRBJ2-5	TRBV10-3	many	TRBD1	16	CAIRSGTGGLQETQYF	TGTGCCATCAGATCCGGGACAGGGGGCCTCCAAGAGACCCAGTACTTC
TRBJ1-1	TRBV7-8	many	TRBD1	15	CASSLVQGKNTEAFF	TGTGCCAGCAGCTTAGTACAGGGGAAGAACACTGAAGCTTTCTTT
TRBJ2-2	TRBV3-1	few	TRBD2	15	CASSPLGLAGGELFF	TGTGCCAGCAGCCCCCTAGGACTAGCTGGCGGGGAGCTGTTTTTT
TRBJ2-1	TRBV4-2	few	.	17	CASSQDQVGANYNEQFF	TGTGCCAGCAGCCAAGATCAGGTGGGAGCTAACTACAATGAGCAGTTCTTC
TRBJ1-3	TRBV14	few	.	15	CASSQEVFSGNTIYF	TGTGCCAGCAGCCAAGAGGTCTTCTCTGGAAACACCATATATTTT
TRBJ2-5	TRBV6-1	.	.	13	CASTDGAGETQYF	TGTGCCAGCACCGATGGGGCGGGCGAGACCCAGTACTTC
TRBJ2-3	TRBV6-1	.	TRBD2	14	CASSGLAGPDTQYF	TGTGCCAGCAGCGGACTAGCGGGGCCAGATACGCAGTATTTT
TRBJ2-3	TRBV4-2	.	TRBD2	19	CASSQILFGAGDSTDTQYF	TGTGCCAGCAGCCAGATCCTTTTCGGCGCGGGGGATAGCACAGATACGCAGTATTTT
TRBJ2-1	TRBV12-3/TRBV12-4	.	TRBD2	18	CASSFRTSGASSYNEQFF	TGTGCCAGCAGTTTTCGGACTAGCGGGGCGAGCTCCTACAATGAGCAGTTCTTC
TRBJ2-5	TRBV11-2	.	TRBD2	13	CASSRLAEETQYF	TGTGCCAGCAGCCGGCTAGCGGAAGAGACCCAGTACTTC